The entry below gives a single TCR beta chain sequence along with its context. The antigen is unknown. Measured with immunoSEQ multiplex PCR; TCRdb has only the in-frame clones, and not every one. The sample records over 100,000 clones, 80% to 85% being singletons. This entry belongs to a study of T cell responses to AZD1222 COVID-19 vaccine. Study-wide points: The donor cohort was predominantly white British with a female majority, and clonal diversity may have been underestimated. Unmutated variant regions are reportedly targeted by nearly half of spike-specific TCRs.

The CDR3 has 14 residues. The V end was cut by 5 bases, the J end by 0 bases, with 10 bases between. Germline assignment: CDR1 LNHDA and CDR2 SQIVND (reference sequence). The sequence was collected from an adult in good health. The chain joins TRBV19 to TRBJ1-1; D uncertain. The sample consisted of peripheral blood, taken on day 0 of AZD1222 vaccination. CDR3 region: CASSSRTVNTEAFF. In nucleotides, the CDR3 is TGTGCCAGTAGTTCCCGGACGGTGAACACTGAAGCTTTCTTT.